These 25 T cell receptor beta chains were sequenced from one sample in a study of blood T cell repertoires in COVID-19 (dated by TCRdb to between 2020 and 2021). Libraries came from the immunoSEQ multiplex PCR assay. The immuneACCESS repertoire file appears here via TCRdb, limited to in-frame rearrangements. These files lack a portion of the clones; in checked studies, under half of the deficit traces to unresolved V genes, and the cause of the others is not known. In all, the sample holds around 250,000 clones, and just over 85% of those were seen once. Jointly, the top ten make up roughly 15% of the sample. Sequencing was carried out using PBMCs or T cells enriched from blood (not recorded which). Every receptor here comes from a man between 18 and 29 years old who had recovered from COVID-19.

The CDR3 sequence: CASSLLGGYEAFF. The CDR3 nucleotides are TGTGCCAGCAGTTTGCTAGGGGGCTATGAAGCTTTCTTT. V usage is TRBV12-3 or TRBV12-4 and J usage is TRBJ1-1; 7 bases agree with TRBD1. This CDR3 spans 13 amino acids. Trimming removed 3 bases from V and 7 bases from J; junction bases left unmatched: 5.

The chain carries TRBV7-8 and TRBJ1-5, with 7 bases identical to TRBD1. The CDR3 spans 14 residues. CDR1 and CDR2 from the germline V gene are SGHVS and FQNEAQ. The V gene end was trimmed by 5 bases and the J gene end by 8 bases; junction bases not matched to a gene: 9. The CDR3: CASSRDREGEPQHF. DNA for the CDR3: TGTGCCAGCAGCCGAGACAGGGAGGGGGAGCCCCAGCATTTT.

The J gene is TRBJ2-1, the V gene TRBV9; 11 bases are a match to TRBD2. CDR1 is SGDLS and CDR2 is YYNGEE in the germline V gene. The V and J ends lost 4 bases and 10 bases, in that order; junction bases with no gene match: 7. This CDR3 has 14 amino acids. DNA for the CDR3: TGTGCCAGCAGCATAACTAGCGGGAGTGCGGAGCAGTTCTTC. Amino acid sequence: CASSITSGSAEQFF.

The genes are TRBV28 and TRBJ2-5, with 8 nucleotides matching TRBD1. The germline CDR1 and CDR2 sequences are MDHEN and SYDVKM. There are 14 residues in the CDR3. J gave up 2 bases and V 6 bases, and 5 bases lay outside the gene matches. In DNA form, the CDR3 reads TGTGCCAGCAGACCGACAGGGGAACAAGAGACCCAGTACTTC. This encodes CASRPTGEQETQYF.

The V call is TRBV18, the J call TRBJ2-7, with D uncertain. Trimming took off 5 bases at V and 2 bases at J, with 10 bases between the two ends. Germline V gives CDR1 KGHSH, CDR2 LQKENI. CDR3 size: 13 residues. DNA for the CDR3: TGTGCCAGCTCATCATCTGCGACCTACGAGCAGTACTTC. Translated, it gives CASSSSATYEQYF.

This chain joins TRBV5-5 and TRBJ2-2, with D possibly being TRBD2 (5 bases). V was shortened by 3 bases and J by 6 bases, with 15 bases between the two germline ends. CDR1 is SGHKS, CDR2 YYEKEE, per germline (reference sequence). The length of the CDR3 is 15 residues. The chain's CDR3 is CASSSPGFQAGELFF. The DNA of the CDR3 is TGTGCCAGCAGCTCCCCGGGATTTCAGGCCGGGGAGCTGTTTTTT. Together with reference TRBV5-5 and TRBJ2-2, the CDR3 gives the full variable domain: DAGVTQSPTHLIKTRGQQVTLRCSPISGHKSVSWYQQVLGQGPQFIFQYYEKEERGRGNFPDRFSARQFPNYSSELNVNALLLGDSALYLCASSSPGFQAGELFFGEGSRLTVL.

This chain connects TRBV7-9 to TRBJ1-2; D is uncertain. Germline CDR1 is SEHNR and CDR2 is FQNEAQ (reference sequence). This CDR3 is 15 amino acids long. The V end was cut by 2 bases, the J end by 0 bases, with 10 bases between. CDR3 DNA sequence: TGTGCCAGCAGCTTATATGCAGGAACTAACTATGGCTACACCTTC. This gives the protein CASSLYAGTNYGYTF.

The chain couples TRBV6-5 to TRBJ2-1; tentative D call: TRBD1 (5 bases). Germline CDR1 reads MNHEY; CDR2 reads SVGAGI. V was pared by 2 bases and J by 0 bases, with 8 bases between. This CDR3 comprises 15 residues. CDR3 residues: CASSYRDSSYNEQFF. CDR3 in DNA: TGTGCCAGCAGTTACCGCGACAGCTCCTACAATGAGCAGTTCTTC.

V gene TRBV5-4 combines with J gene TRBJ2-1; 9 positions match TRBD2. J was trimmed by 9 bases and V by 3 bases; bases with no gene match: 10. This CDR3 has 15 amino acids. Per germline, CDR1 SGHNT and CDR2 YYREEE (reference sequence). CDR3 nucleotide sequence: TGTGCCAGCAGCTCTTTGATTAGCGGGAGTGGTGAGCAGTTCTTC. As protein: CASSSLISGSGEQFF.

The chain uses TRBV24-1 and TRBJ2-1; D unresolved. Per germline, CDR1 KGHDR and CDR2 SFDVKD. This CDR3 comprises 13 residues. V dropped 2 bases and J dropped 9 bases, with 10 bases sitting between them. The CDR3 loop reads CATSDSANSEQFF. CDR3 nucleotide sequence: TGTGCCACCAGTGATTCCGCGAATAGTGAGCAGTTCTTC.

The chain has TRBV5-1 and TRBJ1-2; TRBD1 aligns across 10 bases. Germline V gene data show CDR1 as SGHRS and CDR2 as YFSETQ. The trim removed 4 bases at V and 8 bases at J, leaving 8 bases unmatched. There are 14 residues in the CDR3. The CDR3 reads CASSVGQGQGGYTF. The CDR3 DNA sequence: TGCGCCAGCAGCGTGGGACAGGGGCAGGGCGGCTACACCTTC.

This chain links TRBV18 with TRBJ1-4; TRBD1 agrees at 9 bases. The ends lost 4 bases at V and 1 base at J; junction bases unmatched: 16. Germline assignment: CDR1 KGHSH and CDR2 LQKENI. The CDR3 is 20 amino acids. Here the CDR3 DNA reads TGTGCCAGCTCACTATTCGACTCGGGACAGGGAAAGGGAACTAATGAAAAACTGTTTTTT. Translating it yields CASSLFDSGQGKGTNEKLFF.

V usage is TRBV5-4 and J usage is TRBJ2-6; D remains ambiguous. This CDR3 contains 14 residues. Per germline, CDR1 SGHNT and CDR2 YYREEE (reference sequence). V dropped 4 bases and J dropped 0 bases, with 5 bases sitting between them. The CDR3 DNA follows: TGTGCCAGCAGCCATGTCTCTGGGGCCAACGTCCTGACTTTC. Protein product: CASSHVSGANVLTF.

V usage is TRBV5-1 and J usage is TRBJ2-2; the match to TRBD2 covers 13 bases. Germline CDR1 is SGHRS and CDR2 is YFSETQ. V lost 0 bases and J lost 6; bases outside the gene matches: 2. This CDR3 is built from 16 residues. DNA for the CDR3: TGCGCCAGCAGCTTGGATACTAGCGGGGGGGCCGGGGAGCTGTTTTTT. Protein sequence: CASSLDTSGGAGELFF.

J is TRBJ2-1 and V is TRBV3-1 (or the pseudogene TRBV3-2); 10 nucleotides line up with TRBD2. Germline CDR1 is LGHDT and CDR2 is YNNKEL (reference sequence). The CDR3 spans 15 residues. V gave up 4 bases and J gave up 5 bases; unmatched junction bases: 5. This chain's CDR3 is CASSRAGGPHNEQFF. The DNA of the CDR3 is TGTGCCAGCAGCCGAGCGGGGGGGCCCCACAATGAGCAGTTCTTC.

This chain joins TRBV12-3 or TRBV12-4 and TRBJ1-5; D is undetermined. Trimming removed 3 bases from V and 6 bases from J, with 9 bases in between. The CDR3 sequence is 13 residues long. The CDR3 DNA reads TGTGCCAGCAGTTTTCGGGGTCTTCAGCCCCAGCATTTT. Protein sequence: CASSFRGLQPQHF.

This chain connects TRBV11-3 to TRBJ2-5; 8 bases map to TRBD1. Trimming at V came to 0 bases and at J to 5 bases, leaving 11 bases not matched to a gene. Germline CDR1 SGHNT, CDR2 YENEEA. This CDR3 region has 17 residues. The CDR3 loop is CASSLDLDRGFVETQYF. In nucleotides, the CDR3 is TGTGCCAGCAGCTTAGATCTCGACAGGGGCTTTGTGGAGACCCAGTACTTC. The full variable domain, rest sourced from reference TRBV11-3 and TRBJ2-5, is EAGVVQSPRYKIIEKKQPVAFWCNPISGHNTLYWYLQNLGQGPELLIRYENEEAVDDSQLPKDRFSAERLKGVDSTLKIQPAELGDSAVYLCASSLDLDRGFVETQYFGPGTRLLVL.

The chain uses TRBV7-9 and TRBJ2-3; tentatively, D is TRBD2 (6 bases). V was trimmed by 1 base and J by 4 bases, leaving 12 bases between them. The CDR3 length is 15 residues. The V gene's germline CDR1 is SEHNR and CDR2 FQNEAQ (reference sequence). The CDR3 region is CASSLGTGEADTQYF. DNA for the CDR3: TGTGCCAGCAGCTTAGGTACGGGAGAGGCAGATACGCAGTATTTT.

This clone was detected once. The gene calls are TRBV18 and TRBJ2-5, with 11 bases aligning to TRBD1. Unmatched junction bases numbered 7, after V lost 3 bases and J lost 4 bases. The CDR3 has 16 residues. Germline loops: CDR1 KGHSH, CDR2 LQKENI. This CDR3 reads CASSPLGQGAGETQYF. The CDR3 DNA reads TGTGCCAGCTCACCCCTTGGACAGGGGGCCGGAGAGACCCAGTACTTC.

The sample holds a few counts of this clone. Written as DNA, the CDR3 is TGTGCCAGCAGCCGGGGACAGGGGAACACTGAAGCTTTCTTT. Its protein is CASSRGQGNTEAFF. The chain links TRBV7-6 to TRBJ1-1; 9 positions agree with TRBD1. V trimming: 5 bases; J trimming: 1 base; junction bases outside the gene matches: 2. Germline lookup yields CDR1 SGHVS and CDR2 FNYEAQ. The CDR3 spans 14 residues.

This sequence joins TRBV30 and TRBJ1-2; D perhaps matches TRBD1 (5 bases). Germline CDR1 and CDR2: GTSNPN and SVGIG (reference sequence). With 4 bases removed from V and 6 bases from J, the gap between germline ends came to 15 bases. CDR3 length: 13 amino acids. CDR3 nucleotides: TGTGCCTGGAAAATGGGGGACTATGATGGCTACACCTTC. It is translated as CAWKMGDYDGYTF.

A note on this clone: This sample also contains other DNA sequences that code for the same CDR3. The rearrangement uses TRBV19 and TRBJ1-1; D is ambiguous. V was pared by 7 bases and J by 2 bases, with 5 bases between. Germline CDR1 and CDR2: LNHDA and SQIVND (reference sequence). CDR3 length: 11 residues. The DNA of the CDR3 is TGTGCCAGTAACAGAAACACTGAAGCTTTCTTT. It encodes CASNRNTEAFF.

The chain combines TRBV30 with TRBJ2-2; D might be TRBD2 (6 bases). In germline, CDR1 is GTSNPN, CDR2 SVGIG (reference sequence). The V gene lost 4 bases and the J gene lost 2 bases, with 11 bases spanning the gap. CDR3 length: 14 residues. CDR3 protein: CAWTPGTNTGELFF. CDR3 nucleotides: TGTGCCTGGACCCCCGGGACTAACACCGGGGAGCTGTTTTTT.

The rearrangement links TRBV29-1 to TRBJ1-4; D perhaps matches TRBD1 (6 bases). Per the germline V gene, CDR1 is SQVTM and CDR2 is ANQGSEA. The CDR3 loop spans 13 amino acids. V lost 4 bases to trimming and J lost 4 bases, with 10 bases between them. The CDR3 region is CSVAGELNEKLFF. CDR3 DNA: TGCAGCGTTGCAGGGGAGCTTAATGAAAAACTGTTTTTT.

The V call is TRBV7-8, the J call TRBJ1-4; D unresolved. Trimming took off 5 bases at V and 0 bases at J, with 10 bases between the two ends. Looked up from germline, CDR1 is SGHVS and CDR2 is FQNEAQ. The CDR3 covers 15 residues. The CDR3 loop reads CASSPSTATNEKLFF. DNA for the CDR3: TGTGCCAGCAGCCCATCGACTGCAACTAATGAAAAACTGTTTTTT.